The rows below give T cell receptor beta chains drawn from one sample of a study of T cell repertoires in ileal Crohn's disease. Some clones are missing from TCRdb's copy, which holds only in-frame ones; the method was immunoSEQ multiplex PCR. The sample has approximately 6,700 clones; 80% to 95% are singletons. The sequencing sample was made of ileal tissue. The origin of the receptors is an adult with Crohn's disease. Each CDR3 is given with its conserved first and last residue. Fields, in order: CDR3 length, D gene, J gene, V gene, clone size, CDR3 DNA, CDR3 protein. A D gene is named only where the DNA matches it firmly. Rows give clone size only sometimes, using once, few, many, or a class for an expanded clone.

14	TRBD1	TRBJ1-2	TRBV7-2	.	TGTGCCAGCAGCATAGGGACAGGGACCTATGGCTACACCTTC	CASSIGTGTYGYTF
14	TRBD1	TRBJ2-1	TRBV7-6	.	TGTGCCAGCAGCCCAATAGACAGGGACAATGAGCAGTTCTTC	CASSPIDRDNEQFF
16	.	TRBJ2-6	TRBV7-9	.	TGTGCCAGCAGCTTAGGAGGAAACTCTGGGGCCAACGTCCTGACTTTC	CASSLGGNSGANVLTF
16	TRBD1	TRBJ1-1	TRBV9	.	TGTGCCAGCAGCGTAGGACAGGGGGGTGGGCACACTGAAGCTTTCTTT	CASSVGQGGGHTEAFF
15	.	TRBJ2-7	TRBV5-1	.	TGCGCCAGCAGCTTGGGTTTACCGGGTCAGACGGGGCAGTACTTC	CASSLGLPGQTGQYF
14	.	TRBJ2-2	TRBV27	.	TGTGCCAGCACCCCGACAGGAAACACCGGGGAGCTGTTTTTT	CASTPTGNTGELFF
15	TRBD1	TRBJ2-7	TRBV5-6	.	TGTGCCAGCAGCTCCGAGTACGCAGGGGGCTACGAGCAGTACTTC	CASSSEYAGGYEQYF
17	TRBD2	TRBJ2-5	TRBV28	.	TGTGCCAGCAGTCTCACTAGCGGGAGGCTAACACAAGAGACCCAGTACTTC	CASSLTSGRLTQETQYF
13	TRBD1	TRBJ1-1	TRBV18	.	TGTGCCACCCAACAGGGGGTAAACACTGAAGCTTTCTTT	CATQQGVNTEAFF
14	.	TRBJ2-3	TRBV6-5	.	TGTGCCAGCAGGGTCCAGGGGTTCACAGATACGCAGTATTTT	CASRVQGFTDTQYF
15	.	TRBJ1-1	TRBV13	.	TGTGCCAGCAGCTTAAGGTCCCGAGGAGGCACTGAAGCTTTCTTT	CASSLRSRGGTEAFF
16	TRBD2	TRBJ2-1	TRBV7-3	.	TGTGCCAGCAGCCCTCTGCCAAGCGGGAGCAGGGATGAGCAGTTCTTC	CASSPLPSGSRDEQFF
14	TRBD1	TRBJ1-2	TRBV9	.	TGTGCCAGCAGCCCTATGACAGGGAACTATGGCTACACCTTC	CASSPMTGNYGYTF
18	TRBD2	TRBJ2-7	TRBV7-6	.	TGTGCCAGCAGCCCGTTTAGTCCCGGGACTAGCGGGGTCTACGAGCAGTACTTC	CASSPFSPGTSGVYEQYF
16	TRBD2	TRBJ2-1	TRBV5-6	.	TGTGCCAGCAGCTGGGTACGAGCGGGAGAGCGGAATGAGCAGTTCTTC	CASSWVRAGERNEQFF
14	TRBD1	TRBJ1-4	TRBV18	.	TGTGCCAGCTCACCGACAGGGGCAGGGGAAAAACTGTTTTTT	CASSPTGAGEKLFF
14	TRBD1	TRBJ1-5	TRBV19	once	TGTGCCAGTAGTAGACAGACAGGGAATCAGCCCCAGCATTTT	CASSRQTGNQPQHF
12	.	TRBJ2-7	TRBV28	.	TGTGCCAGCAGTTTACCGGGCTACGAGCAGTACTTC	CASSLPGYEQYF
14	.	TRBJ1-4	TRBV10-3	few	TGTGCCATCAGTGAGTCGGCCAGGGTGGAAAAACTGTTTTTT	CAISESARVEKLFF
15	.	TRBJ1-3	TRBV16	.	TGTGCCAGCAGCCAATCGTGGAGGACTGGAAACACCATATATTTT	CASSQSWRTGNTIYF
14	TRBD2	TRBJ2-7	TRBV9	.	TGTGCCAGCAGCCCTGGGACTATTACCTACGAGCAGTACTTC	CASSPGTITYEQYF
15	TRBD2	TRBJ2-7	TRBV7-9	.	TGTGCCAGCCAATTGGAGCGGGAGCCTTCCTACGAGCAGTACTTC	CASQLEREPSYEQYF
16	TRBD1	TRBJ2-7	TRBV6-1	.	TGTGCCAGCAGTGCGCCTACAGGGGACGGTTTCTACGAGCAGTACTTC	CASSAPTGDGFYEQYF
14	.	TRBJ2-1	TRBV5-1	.	TGCGCCAGCAGCTTGGTGGCAGGGAAAAATGAGCAGTTCTTC	CASSLVAGKNEQFF
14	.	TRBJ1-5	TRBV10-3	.	TGTGCCATCAGTGGACAAAGTTCTTATCAGCCCCAGCATTTT	CAISGQSSYQPQHF
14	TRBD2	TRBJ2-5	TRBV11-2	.	TGTGCCAGCAGCTTGTATAGCGGGAGCGTGGAGCAGTACTTC	CASSLYSGSVEQYF
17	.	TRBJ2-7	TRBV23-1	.	TGCGCCAGCAGTAGTTTTAGATGGCGGGTCGGATGCTACGAGCAGTACTTC	CASSSFRWRVGCYEQYF
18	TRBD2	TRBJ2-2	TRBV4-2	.	TGTGCCAGCAGCCAGGGAGGAGCGGGAGGGCGGGTCACCGGGGAGCTGTTTTTT	CASSQGGAGGRVTGELFF
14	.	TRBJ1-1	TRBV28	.	TGTGCCAGCAGTTTGTCTCAGGGAGGCACTGAAGCTTTCTTT	CASSLSQGGTEAFF
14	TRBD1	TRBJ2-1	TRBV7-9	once	TGTGCCAGCAGCTCAGGACAGGACATTCCTCAGCAGTTCTTC	CASSSGQDIPQQFF
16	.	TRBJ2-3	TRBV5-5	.	TGTGCCAGCAGCTTACGGGGGTATCTTATCGTGGATACGCAGTATTTT	CASSLRGYLIVDTQYF
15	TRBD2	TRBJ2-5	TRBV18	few	TGTGCCAGCTCACTTCGGACTAGCGGACAAGAGACCCAGTACTTC	CASSLRTSGQETQYF
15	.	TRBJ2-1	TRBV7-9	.	TGTGCCAGCAGCTTAAATCCAACGCGATCCAATGAGCAGTTCTTC	CASSLNPTRSNEQFF
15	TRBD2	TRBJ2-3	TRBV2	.	TGTGCCAGCAGACGACTAGCGGGAGGGCCAGATACGCAGTATTTT	CASRRLAGGPDTQYF
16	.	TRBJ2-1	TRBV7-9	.	TGTGCCAGCAGCCCCCCGAGGGCTCGCTCCTACAATGAGCAGTTCTTC	CASSPPRARSYNEQFF
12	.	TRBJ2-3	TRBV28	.	TGTGCCAGCAGTTTTTCAACAGATACGCAGTATTTT	CASSFSTDTQYF
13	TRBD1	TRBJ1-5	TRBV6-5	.	TGTGCCAGCAGTGCGGACAGGGACCAGCCCCAGCATTTT	CASSADRDQPQHF
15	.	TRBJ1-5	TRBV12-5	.	TGTGCTAGTGGTTTGGGCAGGGTGAGCAATCAGCCCCAGCATTTT	CASGLGRVSNQPQHF
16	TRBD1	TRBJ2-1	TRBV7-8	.	TGTGCCAGCAGCACTGCCGGGACAGGGATTTACAATGAGCAGTTCTTC	CASSTAGTGIYNEQFF
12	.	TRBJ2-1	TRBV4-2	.	TGTGCCAGCAGGGGAGCGGATAATGAGCAGTTCTTC	CASRGADNEQFF
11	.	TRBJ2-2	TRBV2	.	TGTGCCAGCAGGGAGCCCGGGGAGCTGTTTTTT	CASREPGELFF
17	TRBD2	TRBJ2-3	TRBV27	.	TGTGCCAGCAGTTTAAACGGGGCGGGAGTTAGTCCAGATACGCAGTATTTT	CASSLNGAGVSPDTQYF
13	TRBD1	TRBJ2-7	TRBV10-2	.	TGCGCCAGCAGAGGACAGGGATCATACGAGCAGTACTTC	CASRGQGSYEQYF
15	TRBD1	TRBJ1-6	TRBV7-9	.	TGTGCCAGCAGCTTAGGGGCAGGGGGCGGTTCACCCCTCCACTTT	CASSLGAGGGSPLHF
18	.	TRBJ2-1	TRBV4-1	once	TGCGCCAGCAGCCAAGATCCTCAACGACTAGTGCGCTACAATGAGCAGTTCTTC	CASSQDPQRLVRYNEQFF
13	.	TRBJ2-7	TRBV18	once	TGTGCCAGCTCACCAAGGGGGACGTACGAGCAGTACTTC	CASSPRGTYEQYF
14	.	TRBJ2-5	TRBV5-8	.	TGTGCCAGCAGCTTGGATCCTAGCCTAGAGACCCAGTACTTC	CASSLDPSLETQYF
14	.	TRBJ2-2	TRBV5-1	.	TGCGCCAGCAGCTTGGGCAGGGTCCCCGGGGAGCTGTTTTTT	CASSLGRVPGELFF
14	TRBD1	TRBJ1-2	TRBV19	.	TGTGCCAGTAATCCACAGGGGGAAAAACGAGGCTACACCTTC	CASNPQGEKRGYTF
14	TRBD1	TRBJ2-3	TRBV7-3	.	TGTGCCAGCAGCTTTTCAGGGGGCAGAGATACGCAGTATTTT	CASSFSGGRDTQYF
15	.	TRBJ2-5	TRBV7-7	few	TGTGCTAGCAGCCCACGGACAGCCTTACAAGAGACCCAGTACTTC	CASSPRTALQETQYF
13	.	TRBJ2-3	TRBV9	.	TGTGCCAGCAGCGTCCTTATAACAGATACGCAGTATTTT	CASSVLITDTQYF
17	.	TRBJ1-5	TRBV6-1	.	TGTGCCAGCAGTGGCCGCAGGGGAAGACTTAGCAATCAGCCCCAGCATTTT	CASSGRRGRLSNQPQHF
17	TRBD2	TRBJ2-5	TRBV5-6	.	TGTGCCAGCAGCCATGGACTAGCGGGAGTAGGGCAAGAGACCCAGTACTTC	CASSHGLAGVGQETQYF
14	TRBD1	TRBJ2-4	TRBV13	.	TGTGCCAGCAGCAAAGGGGGCAGTGAGGACATTCAGTACTTC	CASSKGGSEDIQYF
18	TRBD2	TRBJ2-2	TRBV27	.	TGTGCCGACCTGATTTTGGGTTGCGGGAGAGACAACACCGGGGAGCTGTTTTTT	CADLILGCGRDNTGELFF
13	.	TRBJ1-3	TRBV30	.	TGTGCCTGGAGTCAGGGGCTGGCAAACACCATATATTTT	CAWSQGLANTIYF
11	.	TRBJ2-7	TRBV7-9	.	TGTGCCAGCAGCTTAAGCTGGGAGCAGTACTTC	CASSLSWEQYF